These 32 T cell receptor beta chains came from one sample sequenced in a study of OX40 agonist ivuxolimab in advanced cancers. The repertoire was sequenced with immunoSEQ multiplex PCR; TCRdb's copy has only in-frame clones and lacks some. In the table there are 75,000 to 95,000 clones, 91% of which are singletons. The sequenced sample was CD4+ or CD8+ T cells sorted from blood, obtained in a trial of the OX40 agonist ivuxolimab. Every receptor here comes from an adult with an advanced solid tumor such as melanoma, head and neck, liver or kidney cancer.

Worth noting for this clone: The junction departs from the called germline gene at one end, perhaps through a read error. The chain has TRBV7-7 and TRBJ1-4; D is unclear. This CDR3 is 12 amino acids long. Looked up from germline, CDR1 is SSHAT and CDR2 is FNYEAQ (reference sequence). CDR3 sequence: CASSSGDGKLFF. Here the CDR3 DNA reads TGTGCTAGCAGCTCGGGAGACGGGAAACTGTTTTTT.

V gene TRBV7-3 combines with J gene TRBJ2-2; 7 bases agree with TRBD1. Per the germline V gene, CDR1 is SGHTA and CDR2 is FQGTGA. This CDR3 region has 16 residues. V lost 4 bases and J lost 5; bases outside the gene matches: 10. CDR3 in amino acids: CASSSSGTAPTGELFF. In DNA form, the CDR3 reads TGTGCCAGCAGCTCCTCCGGGACAGCGCCTACCGGGGAGCTGTTTTTT.

V usage is TRBV6-5 and J usage is TRBJ2-7; no definite D call. Germline assignment: CDR1 MNHEY and CDR2 SVGAGI. The CDR3 sequence is 14 residues long. The germline V and J ends were trimmed by 0 bases and 2 bases, with 8 bases remaining between them. The CDR3 coding sequence is TGTGCCAGCAGTTACTCGATGGATCCCTACGAGCAGTACTTC. Its protein product is CASSYSMDPYEQYF.

The table lists this clone with a count of one. J is TRBJ2-5 and V is TRBV6-1; 10 bases are shared with TRBD2. V gave up 6 bases and J gave up 2 bases; unmatched junction bases: 3. CDR3 length: 14 residues. Germline CDR1 and CDR2: MNHNS and SASEGT. This chain's CDR3 is CASSGLAAQETQYF. The CDR3 coding sequence is TGTGCCAGCAGCGGACTAGCGGCTCAAGAGACCCAGTACTTC.

The chain is built from TRBV28 and TRBJ1-5; possibly TRBD1 for D (6 bases). The V end lost 3 bases, the J end lost 2 bases, and 11 bases lay between the germline ends. The germline V gene has CDR1 MDHEN and CDR2 SYDVKM. The CDR3 sequence is 15 residues long. The DNA of the CDR3 is TGTGCCAGCAGTTTCCCCCCAGGGGGCAATCAGCCCCAGCATTTT. Translated, it gives CASSFPPGGNQPQHF.

This sequence joins TRBV2 and TRBJ1-2, with D hard to call. The CDR3 contains 14 residues. Germline values: CDR1 SNHLY, CDR2 FYNNEI. V was shortened by 7 bases and J by 0 bases, with 12 bases between the two germline ends. CDR3 residues: CASIETSTNYGYTF. Written as DNA, the CDR3 is TGTGCCAGCATCGAGACCAGTACTAACTATGGCTACACCTTC.

The V call is TRBV6-1, the J call TRBJ1-3; D possibly corresponds to TRBD1 (5 bases). The CDR3 sequence is 15 residues long. CDR1 is MNHNS and CDR2 is SASEGT in the germline V gene. V was pared by 0 bases and J by 8 bases, with 14 bases between. CDR3 DNA: TGTGCCAGCAGTGAAGCAGCGATCAGGGCGGACACCATATATTTT. This codes for CASSEAAIRADTIYF.

The chain links TRBV7-2 to TRBJ1-1; perhaps TRBD1 as D (6 bases). The CDR3 contains 16 residues. Trimming stripped 6 bases from V and 4 bases from J, with 21 bases between. Germline values: CDR1 SGHTA, CDR2 FQGNSA. In DNA, the CDR3 is TGTGCCAGCAGATCGAGGGACACCCTCAGGATCACTGAAGCTTTCTTT. As protein: CASRSRDTLRITEAFF.

This chain joins TRBV5-6 and TRBJ1-5; D call uncertain. CDR3 size: 13 residues. Trimming stripped 3 bases from V and 2 bases from J, with 6 bases between. Germline V lookup: CDR1 SGHDT, CDR2 YYEEEE. The chain's CDR3 is CASSSSGNQPQHF. The CDR3 DNA follows: TGTGCCAGCAGCTCTTCCGGCAATCAGCCCCAGCATTTT. The full variable domain, completed using reference TRBV5-6 and TRBJ1-5, is DAGVTQSPTHLIKTRGQQVTLRCSPKSGHDTVSWYQQALGQGPQFIFQYYEEEERQRGNFPDRFSGHQFPNYSSELNVNALLLGDSALYLCASSSSGNQPQHFGDGTRLSIL.

The V and J genes are TRBV5-6 and TRBJ2-3, with D possibly being TRBD1 (5 bases). Germline CDR1 and CDR2: SGHDT and YYEEEE. V gave up 5 bases and J gave up 0 bases, with 10 bases separating them. The CDR3 is 14 residues long. The CDR3 bases are TGTGCCAGCAGGTGGGGCTTGAGCACAGATACGCAGTATTTT. Its translation is CASRWGLSTDTQYF.

Here the CDR3 DNA reads TGTGCCAGCAGCCTGGGACTAGCGGGAAGGGAGGAGACCCAGTACTTC. Translated, it gives CASSLGLAGREETQYF. This rearrangement joins TRBV13 to TRBJ2-5, with 13 bases fitting TRBD2. The CDR3 consists of 16 residues. V shed 5 bases and J 5 bases; nucleotides not matched to a gene: 8. Germline V gene sequence: CDR1 PRHDT, CDR2 FYEKMQ (reference sequence).

This clone was recorded once. V and J are TRBV7-9 and TRBJ2-5; 16 bases match TRBD2. The junction had 11 bases not matched to a gene; V was cut back by 5 bases and J by 5 bases. The CDR3 runs 18 residues. Germline V gene data show CDR1 as SEHNR and CDR2 as FQNEAQ (reference sequence). The CDR3 protein is CASSKPGTSGRASETQYF. As DNA, the CDR3 is TGTGCCAGCAGCAAACCCGGGACTAGCGGGAGGGCCTCGGAGACCCAGTACTTC. Full variable domain (missing parts from reference TRBV7-9 and TRBJ2-5): DTGVSQNPRHKITKRGQNVTFRCDPISEHNRLYWYRQTLGQGPEFLTYFQNEAQLEKSRLLSDRFSAERPKGSFSTLEIQRTEQGDSAMYLCASSKPGTSGRASETQYFGPGTRLLVL.

This clone showed up just once. The chain recombines TRBV11-2 with TRBJ1-2; D is possibly TRBD1 (6 bases). The length of the CDR3 is 13 residues. The V and J ends lost 5 bases and 5 bases respectively, with 12 bases between them. From germline, CDR1 is SGHAT and CDR2 FQNNGV. The CDR3, as DNA: TGTGCCAGCAGCCTGGGGGCCAGTTATGGCTACACCTTC. Translation: CASSLGASYGYTF.

The rearrangement uses TRBV4-3 and TRBJ2-1; D gene uncertain. The CDR3 spans 15 residues. The germline CDR1 and CDR2 sequences are LGHNA and YSLEER. Trimming left V 6 bases short and J 0 bases short, with 12 bases between. For the CDR3, the DNA is TGCGCCAGCAGACTGACCCTCGGCTCCTACAATGAGCAGTTCTTC. Translating gives CASRLTLGSYNEQFF.

Here the CDR3 DNA reads TGTGCCAGCAGCTTACGTGGGGAGCAGTACTTC. Translation: CASSLRGEQYF. V usage is TRBV7-2 and J usage is TRBJ2-5; D perhaps matches TRBD2 (5 bases). From germline, CDR1 is SGHTA and CDR2 FQGNSA. The V end lost 2 bases, the J end lost 11 bases, and 9 bases lay between the germline ends. The CDR3 runs 11 residues.

The sample holds one count of this clone. The J gene is TRBJ1-2, the V gene TRBV10-3; weak D call: TRBD1 (5 bases). The V and J ends lost 4 bases and 0 bases respectively, with 9 bases between them. Per germline, CDR1 ENHRY and CDR2 SYGVKD. The CDR3 has 14 amino acids. The CDR3 sequence: CAISGRDSNYGYTF. For the CDR3, the DNA is TGTGCCATCAGTGGGAGGGACTCTAACTATGGCTACACCTTC.

The chain uses TRBV5-4 and TRBJ2-2; 8 bases align to TRBD1. The V and J ends lost 3 bases and 3 bases, in that order; junction bases with no gene match: 7. Per the germline V gene, CDR1 is SGHNT and CDR2 is YYREEE (reference sequence). The CDR3 has 16 residues. CDR3 bases: TGTGCCAGCAGCTCCCGACAGGGGCGGGACACCGGGGAGCTGTTTTTT. It is translated as CASSSRQGRDTGELFF.

The chain couples TRBV21-1 to TRBJ1-2; the D call in the table, TRBD1, was not verified against the DNA. TRBV21-1 is flagged as a pseudogene. The CDR3 is made up of 14 amino acids. CDR3 region: CASSNLDRSYGYTF. The CDR3 DNA reads as TGTGCCAGCAGCAACTTGGACAGGTCGTATGGCTACACCTTC.

The chain links TRBV14 to TRBJ2-6; no definite D call. Trimming took 0 bases from V and 2 from J, leaving 2 bases between them. The CDR3 runs to 14 residues. Per the germline V gene, CDR1 is SGHDN and CDR2 is FVKESK. This CDR3 reads CASSQEPGANVLTF. For the CDR3, the DNA is TGTGCCAGCAGCCAAGAACCTGGGGCCAACGTCCTGACTTTC. Full variable domain (remainder filled in from reference TRBV14 and TRBJ2-6): EAGVTQFPSHSVIEKGQTVTLRCDPISGHDNLYWYRRVMGKEIKFLLHFVKESKQDESGMPNNRFLAERTGGTYSTLKVQPAELEDSGVYFCASSQEPGANVLTFGAGSRLTVL.

The CDR3 DNA reads as TGTGCCAGTAGTAGTGGGACAGGGAATGAAAAACTGTTTTTT. It translates to CASSSGTGNEKLFF. The chain is built from TRBV19 and TRBJ1-4; 9 bases are a match to TRBD1. CDR3 length: 14 amino acids. Germline V gene lookup returns CDR1 LNHDA and CDR2 SQIVND (reference sequence). V gave up 4 bases and J gave up 5 bases; unmatched junction bases: 2.

The chain joins TRBV19 to TRBJ1-1, with 7 bases that match TRBD1. This CDR3 has 14 residues. CDR1 LNHDA and CDR2 SQIVND come from the germline V gene (reference sequence). V trimming: 1 base; J trimming: 4 bases; junction bases outside the gene matches: 3. The CDR3 sequence: CASSIVRGRTEAFF. As DNA, the CDR3 is TGTGCCAGTAGTATAGTAAGGGGGCGCACTGAAGCTTTCTTT.

The genes are TRBV27 and TRBJ2-2, with TRBD1 matching over 7 bases. The CDR3 covers 17 residues. Per germline, CDR1 MNHEY and CDR2 SMNVEV (reference sequence). With V trimmed by 4 bases and J by 5 bases, 13 bases remained unmatched. The DNA of the CDR3 is TGTGCCAGCAGTTCCCCCTCCCGACAGGGCAGGACCGGGGAGCTGTTTTTT. Translating it yields CASSSPSRQGRTGELFF.

The CDR3 loop reads CASSMVPYEQYF. In DNA, the CDR3 is TGTGCCAGTAGTATGGTCCCCTACGAGCAGTACTTC. The chain uses TRBV19 and TRBJ2-7, with unresolved D. CDR3 length equals 12 residues. V gave up 3 bases and J gave up 2 bases, with 5 bases separating them. Germline loops: CDR1 LNHDA, CDR2 SQIVND (reference sequence).

This clone occurred once. The chain is built from TRBV5-8 and TRBJ2-2; D might be TRBD1 (6 bases). Germline CDR1 and CDR2: SGHTS and YDEGEE. CDR3 size: 15 residues. V lost 1 base, J lost 5 bases, and 12 bases lay in between. CDR3 loop: CASSLSQGRTGELFF. The CDR3 nucleotides read TGTGCCAGCAGCTTGTCCCAGGGGCGAACCGGGGAGCTGTTTTTT.

The V gene is TRBV28, the J gene TRBJ1-5; D unresolved. V was clipped by 6 bases and J by 4 bases, with 10 bases between them. Germline CDR1 MDHEN, CDR2 SYDVKM. The length of the CDR3 is 13 residues. The CDR3 DNA follows: TGTGCCAGCAGCATACAGAGGAATCAGCCCCAGCATTTT. This gives the protein CASSIQRNQPQHF.

J is TRBJ1-5 and V is TRBV7-9; tentative D call: TRBD1 (5 bases). Trimming took 3 bases from V and 4 from J, leaving 13 bases between them. Germline V gene data show CDR1 as SEHNR and CDR2 as FQNEAQ (reference sequence). The CDR3 has 15 amino acids. Written as DNA, the CDR3 is TGTGCCAGCAGCTTGGGGCTGGGAGGGAATCAGCCCCAGCATTTT. It translates to CASSLGLGGNQPQHF.

This clone was counted once. The chain links TRBV28 to TRBJ2-7; D is perhaps TRBD2 (6 bases). Trimming took 8 bases from V and 4 from J, leaving 15 bases between them. Germline V lookup: CDR1 MDHEN, CDR2 SYDVKM. The CDR3 length is 13 residues. The CDR3 region is CASCGVREYEQYF. In DNA, the CDR3 is TGTGCCAGCTGCGGGGTGAGGGAGTACGAGCAGTACTTC.

The chain has TRBV25-1 and TRBJ2-6, with D hard to call. CDR1 and CDR2 (germline): MGHDK, SYGVNS. The V end lost 6 bases, the J end lost 2 bases, and 2 bases lay between the germline ends. The CDR3 spans 12 residues. This CDR3 is CASSPGANVLTF. In nucleotides, the CDR3 is TGTGCCAGCAGCCCTGGGGCCAACGTCCTGACTTTC.

CDR3 amino acids: CASSAGGSPGQETQYF. The CDR3 DNA sequence: TGTGCCAGCAGCGCCGGAGGGTCTCCCGGCCAAGAGACCCAGTACTTC. The chain combines TRBV7-3 with TRBJ2-5, with D tentatively TRBD2 (6 bases). The ends were cut back, 5 bases at V and 1 base at J, with 17 bases in the middle. The germline V gene has CDR1 SGHTA and CDR2 FQGTGA. This CDR3 spans 16 amino acids.

J is TRBJ2-2 and V is TRBV28; 7 nucleotides line up with TRBD2. The germline V gene has CDR1 MDHEN and CDR2 SYDVKM. With 6 bases clipped from V and 4 bases from J, the junction kept 8 bases outside the gene matches. This CDR3 has 15 amino acids. CDR3 nucleotides: TGTGCCAGCAGCCCCTCGGGGGGAGGCACCGGGGAGCTGTTTTTT. Encoded protein: CASSPSGGGTGELFF.

In its sample, this clone was seen once. CDR3 DNA sequence: TGTGCCAGCAGCAGGGACAGGGCAACCTACGAGCAGTACTTC. Residues: CASSRDRATYEQYF. The V and J genes are TRBV11-3 and TRBJ2-7; 9 bases agree with TRBD1. V lost 5 bases to trimming and J lost 2 bases; unmatched junction nucleotides: 4. Germline V CDR1 and CDR2: SGHNT, YENEEA. The CDR3 has 14 amino acids.

The V and J genes are TRBV2 and TRBJ2-3; 14 bases are shared with TRBD2. Germline values: CDR1 SNHLY, CDR2 FYNNEI. V was pared by 9 bases and J by 3 bases, with 2 bases of the junction left unmatched. This CDR3 spans 14 amino acids. This CDR3 is CARGLAGGTDTQYF. In DNA, the CDR3 is TGTGCCAGAGGACTAGCGGGAGGTACAGATACGCAGTATTTT.